This T cell receptor (beta chain) was found in a study of blood T cell repertoires in COVID-19. As processed by the authors: Estimates of nucleated cell counts were drawn from the amplification of reference gene primers. Assay: immunoSEQ multiplex PCR; the TCRdb copy retains only in-frame clones and omits some. V and J calls and clone size are as listed in that table; D and trimming were resolved from the DNA. The sample includes around 300,000 clones, under 90% seen only once; the top ten take roughly 2.3%. Germline CDR1 reads KGHSH; CDR2 reads LQKENI. Deletions cut 2 bases from V and 1 base from J, with 12 bases between. The CDR3 contains 17 residues.

The sequence derives from a man aged 50-60 years with acute or convalescent COVID-19. This chain joins TRBV18 and TRBJ1-6, with a weak D call TRBD1 (5 bases). Sequencing used peripheral blood. CDR3 sequence: CASSPRDSISYNSPLHF. The CDR3 nucleotides read TGTGCCAGCTCACCAAGGGACTCGATATCCTATAATTCACCCCTCCACTTT.